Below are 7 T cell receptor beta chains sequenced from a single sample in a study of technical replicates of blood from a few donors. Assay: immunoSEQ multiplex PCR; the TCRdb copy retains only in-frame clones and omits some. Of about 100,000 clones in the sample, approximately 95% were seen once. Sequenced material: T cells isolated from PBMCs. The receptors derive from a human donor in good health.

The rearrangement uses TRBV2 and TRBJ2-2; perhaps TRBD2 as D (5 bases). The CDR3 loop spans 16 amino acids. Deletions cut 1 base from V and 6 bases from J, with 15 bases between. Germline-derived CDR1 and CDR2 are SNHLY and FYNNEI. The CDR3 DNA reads TGTGCCAGCAGTGAAGTATGGATAAGAGGGTCCGGGGAGCTGTTTTTT. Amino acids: CASSEVWIRGSGELFF. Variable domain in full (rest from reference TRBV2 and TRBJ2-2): EPEVTQTPSHQVTQMGQEVILRCVPISNHLYFYWYRQILGQKVEFLVSFYNNEISEKSEIFDDQFSVERPDGSNFTLKIRSTKLEDSAMYFCASSEVWIRGSGELFFGEGSRLTVL.

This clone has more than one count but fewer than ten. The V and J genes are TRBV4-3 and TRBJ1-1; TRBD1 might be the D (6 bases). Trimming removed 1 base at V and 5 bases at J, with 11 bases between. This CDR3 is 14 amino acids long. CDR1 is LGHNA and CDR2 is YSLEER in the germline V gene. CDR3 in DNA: TGCGCCAGCAGCCAAGGCAGGGGAGAGACTGAAGCTTTCTTT. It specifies CASSQGRGETEAFF.

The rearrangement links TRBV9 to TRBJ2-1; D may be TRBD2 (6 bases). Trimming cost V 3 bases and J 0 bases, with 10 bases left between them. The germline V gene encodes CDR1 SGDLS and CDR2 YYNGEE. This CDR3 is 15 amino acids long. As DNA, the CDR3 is TGTGCCAGCAGCGGGGACGGGAGCTCCTACAATGAGCAGTTCTTC. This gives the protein CASSGDGSSYNEQFF.

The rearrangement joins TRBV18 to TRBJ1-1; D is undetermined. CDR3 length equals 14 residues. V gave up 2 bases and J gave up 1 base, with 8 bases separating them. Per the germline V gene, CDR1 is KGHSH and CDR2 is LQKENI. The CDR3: CASSPEGGNTEAFF. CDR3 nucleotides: TGTGCCAGCTCACCAGAGGGAGGGAACACTGAAGCTTTCTTT.

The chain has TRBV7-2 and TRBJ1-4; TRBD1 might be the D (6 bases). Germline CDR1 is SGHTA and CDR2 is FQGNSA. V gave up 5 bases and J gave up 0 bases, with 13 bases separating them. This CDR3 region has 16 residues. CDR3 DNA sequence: TGTGCCAGCAGCCACATGACAGGAGCAACTAATGAAAAACTGTTTTTT. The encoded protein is CASSHMTGATNEKLFF.

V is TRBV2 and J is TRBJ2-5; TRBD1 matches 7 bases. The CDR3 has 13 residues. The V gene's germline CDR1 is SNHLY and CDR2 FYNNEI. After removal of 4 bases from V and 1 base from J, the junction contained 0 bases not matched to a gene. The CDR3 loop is CASSGDSQETQYF. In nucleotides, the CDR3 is TGTGCCAGCAGTGGGGACAGCCAAGAGACCCAGTACTTC.

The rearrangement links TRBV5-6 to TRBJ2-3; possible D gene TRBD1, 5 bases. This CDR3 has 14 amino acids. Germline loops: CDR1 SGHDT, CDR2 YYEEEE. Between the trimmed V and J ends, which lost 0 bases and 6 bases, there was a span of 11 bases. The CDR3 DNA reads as TGTGCCAGCAGCTTGGACAGGATCACGGATACGCAGTATTTT. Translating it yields CASSLDRITDTQYF.